A single sample is the source of the 5 T cell receptor beta chains below, sequenced in a study of blood T cells in healthy people across ages. Combining a sample-barcoded 5' primer with a J-beta primer mix, a second PCR ran for roughly 6 to 12 cycles. TCRdb passed the 5' RACE reads through MiXCR, listing each CDR3 protein once. Altogether more than 650,000 distinct CDR3 sequences are present, around a fifth being singletons, with the ten largest covering 20% to 25%. Material for sequencing was blood. Source of these receptors: an older man in good health.

A few counts support this clonotype. The J gene is TRBJ2-2, the V gene TRBV12-3 or TRBV12-4; 7 nucleotides agree with TRBD1. The CDR3 contains 16 residues. Trimming took 2 bases from V and 4 from J; bases not matched to a gene: 7. The CDR3 sequence is CASSLLTGELTGELFF. The CDR3 bases are TGTGCCAGCAGTTTACTCACAGGGGAGCTCACCGGGGAGCTGTTTTTT.

This clonotype was counted only a few times. Written as DNA, the CDR3 is TGCAGTGCCCCCCTAGCGGGGTACAATGAGCAGTTCTTC. Translating gives CSAPLAGYNEQFF. The V gene is TRBV20-1, the J gene TRBJ2-1; 9 nucleotides align to TRBD2. J was trimmed by 4 bases and V by 6 bases; bases with no gene match: 4. CDR3 size: 13 residues. Germline V gives CDR1 DFQATT, CDR2 SNEGSKA (reference sequence).

This clonotype was detected many times. The chain joins TRBV29-1 to TRBJ1-1; no reliable D call. CDR3 size: 15 residues. Germline assignment: CDR1 SQVTM and CDR2 ANQGSEA. The V gene lost 6 bases and the J gene lost 0 bases, with 17 bases spanning the gap. This CDR3 reads CSVLPAHFMNTEAFF. The CDR3 DNA reads as TGCAGCGTCTTGCCAGCCCACTTCATGAACACTGAAGCTTTCTTT.

The CDR3 DNA is TGTGCCAGCAGCTTCCAGGAGGATCTCCCTGAAGCTTTCTTT. Translation gives CASSFQEDLPEAFF. This sequence joins TRBV7-6 and TRBJ1-1; D is undetermined. CDR1 and CDR2 from the germline V gene are SGHVS and FNYEAQ. This CDR3 is 14 amino acids long. V lost 3 bases and J 6 bases, leaving 14 bases between the germline ends.

The CDR3 DNA reads TGTGCCAGTATCCCGGGACTAGCGGGAGTCCCACCGAAAGATACGCAGTATTTT. It translates to CASIPGLAGVPPKDTQYF. The V call is TRBV19, the J call TRBJ2-3, with TRBD2 matching 14 bases. Trimming took 7 bases from V and 5 from J; bases not matched to a gene: 14. CDR3 length: 18 amino acids. Germline lookup yields CDR1 LNHDA and CDR2 SQIVND (reference sequence).